One and the same sample provided the 19 T cell receptor beta chains below, sequenced in a study of T cells in Graves' hyperthyroidism and ophthalmopathy. Amplified TCR beta CDR3 regions came from RNA transcripts. When the TCR CDR3 underwent first-round RT-PCR, the HTBI primer set was used. TCRdb used MiXCR to reprocess the multiplex PCR reads, holding one entry per CDR3 protein. The sample has some 700,000 distinct CDR3 sequences, around 15% seen once. The sequenced sample was blood. These receptors all come from a man in his fifties with Graves' hyperthyroidism.

This clonotype was detected many times. V usage is TRBV11-1 and J usage is TRBJ2-1; TRBD2 matches 11 bases. Germline lookup yields CDR1 SGHAT and CDR2 FQDESV (reference sequence). Losses at the gene ends were 2 bases for V and 5 bases for J; bases not matched to a gene: 5. The CDR3 has 16 amino acids. CDR3 nucleotide sequence: TGTGCCAGCAGCTTAAAACTAGCGGGAGCCCACAATGAGCAGTTCTTC. Its protein is CASSLKLAGAHNEQFF. Filled out from reference TRBV11-1 and TRBJ2-1, the complete variable domain reads EAEVAQSPRYKITEKSQAVAFWCDPISGHATLYWYRQILGQGPELLVQFQDESVVDDSQLPKDRFSAERLKGVDSTLKIQPAELGDSAMYLCASSLKLAGAHNEQFFGPGTRLTVL.

This clonotype has just a few counts. V and J are TRBV20-1 and TRBJ2-7, with 8 positions matching TRBD2. Germline CDR1 and CDR2: DFQATT and SNEGSKA (reference sequence). Losses at the gene ends were 1 base for V and 2 bases for J; bases not matched to a gene: 13. The CDR3 is 17 amino acids. The CDR3 DNA follows: TGCAGTGCTAGAGGGGACGGGAGGGCCGGTTCTACCTACGAGCAGTACTTC. It specifies CSARGDGRAGSTYEQYF.

This chain connects TRBV30 to TRBJ2-1; D may correspond to TRBD1 or TRBD2 (5 bases each). Per the germline V gene, CDR1 is GTSNPN and CDR2 is SVGIG (reference sequence). CDR3 length: 15 residues. The ends were cut back, 0 bases at V and 6 bases at J, with 15 bases in the middle. The CDR3 region has the DNA TGTGCCTGGAGTGTACTGTTGGGACCTCTCAATGAGCAGTTCTTC. Translated, it gives CAWSVLLGPLNEQFF.

This clonotype has just a few counts. This chain links TRBV5-4 with TRBJ1-1; 10 bases are shared with TRBD1. Per germline, CDR1 SGHNT and CDR2 YYREEE (reference sequence). The CDR3 covers 17 residues. V lost 4 bases to trimming and J lost 4 bases; unmatched junction nucleotides: 13. As DNA, the CDR3 is TGTGCCAGCAGCGCCACAGGGACAGGGGTGCTGAGCACTGAAGCTTTCTTT. Its protein is CASSATGTGVLSTEAFF.

There are a few counts of this clonotype. The chain recombines TRBV19 with TRBJ1-1, with unresolved D. From germline, CDR1 is LNHDA and CDR2 SQIVND (reference sequence). This CDR3 is 13 amino acids long. The V end was cut by 9 bases, the J end by 1 base, with 12 bases between. The CDR3 sequence: CARTRTGNTEAFF. CDR3 nucleotides: TGTGCCAGAACCAGGACGGGGAACACTGAAGCTTTCTTT.

This clonotype was picked up a small number of times. This sequence joins TRBV7-9 and TRBJ2-2; 8 bases are a match to TRBD1. Germline values: CDR1 SEHNR, CDR2 FQNEAQ (reference sequence). Germline trimming cut 5 bases from V and 4 bases from J; bases unmatched to any gene: 9. This CDR3 has 16 residues. Here the CDR3 reads CASSRGTGGGTGELFF. CDR3 coding DNA: TGTGCCAGCAGCCGAGGGACAGGTGGAGGCACCGGGGAGCTGTTTTTT.

This clonotype was observed a few times. The genes are TRBV29-1 and TRBJ2-2; tentatively, D is TRBD1 (7 bases). Trimming stripped 5 bases from V and 4 bases from J, with 14 bases between. CDR3 length equals 14 residues. Germline CDR1 SQVTM, CDR2 ANQGSEA. CDR3: CSVLTGEVTGELFF. In DNA, the CDR3 is TGCAGCGTTCTTACAGGGGAGGTCACCGGGGAGCTGTTTTTT.

This clonotype has just one count. V is TRBV7-2 and J is TRBJ1-1; TRBD1 aligns across 9 bases. The germline gives CDR1 SGHTA, CDR2 FQGNSA. The V segment lost 4 bases and the J segment 2 bases; nucleotides outside the gene matches: 5. The CDR3 consists of 15 residues. CDR3 amino acids: CASSWGQGLNTEAFF. In DNA form, the CDR3 reads TGTGCCAGCAGCTGGGGACAGGGACTAAACACTGAAGCTTTCTTT.

A few counts support this clonotype. The V call is TRBV4-1, the J call TRBJ1-2; D perhaps matches TRBD1 (6 bases). Per the germline V gene, CDR1 is MGHRA and CDR2 is YSYEKL. The CDR3 length is 12 residues. Deletions cut 8 bases from V and 6 bases from J, with 13 bases between. The CDR3 nucleotides read TGCGCCAGCGGAGGGGGAGTAGATGGCTACACCTTC. The encoded protein is CASGGGVDGYTF.

This clonotype was seen a handful of times. This rearrangement joins TRBV24-1 to TRBJ2-4; TRBD2 is a possible D gene (5 bases). Trimming stripped 0 bases from V and 0 bases from J, with 20 bases between. From germline, CDR1 is KGHDR and CDR2 SFDVKD. This CDR3 is 20 amino acids long. This CDR3 is CATSDLKASLKTEAKNIQYF. The CDR3 DNA reads TGTGCCACCAGTGATTTGAAGGCTAGCCTAAAGACCGAAGCCAAAAACATTCAGTACTTC.

The chain is built from TRBV6-5 and TRBJ1-4; the D is unclear. The CDR3 spans 12 residues. V lost 0 bases to trimming and J lost 6 bases, with 2 bases between them. The germline gives CDR1 MNHEY, CDR2 SVGAGI. In DNA form, the CDR3 reads TGTGCCAGCAGTTACTCCTATGAAAAACTGTTTTTT. Amino acids: CASSYSYEKLFF.

The V and J genes are TRBV27 and TRBJ1-4; 7 bases fit TRBD1. The CDR3 spans 16 residues. CDR1 and CDR2 (germline): MNHEY, SMNVEV (reference sequence). With V trimmed by 5 bases and J by 7 bases, 13 bases remained unmatched. The CDR3, as DNA: TGTGCCAGCAGTCCACGCAGGGGGTTCTTTGCTGAAAAACTGTTTTTT. Protein product: CASSPRRGFFAEKLFF.

This clonotype was seen a few times. V gene TRBV6-2 or TRBV6-3 combines with J gene TRBJ2-3; the match to TRBD1 covers 7 bases. V lost 6 bases and J lost 2; bases outside the gene matches: 8. Germline CDR1 is MNHEY and CDR2 is SVGEGT. There are 15 residues in the CDR3. CDR3 protein: CASSFPDRNTDTQYF. The DNA for the CDR3 is TGTGCCAGCAGCTTCCCGGACAGGAACACAGATACGCAGTATTTT.

In this sample, this clonotype turned up a few times. This chain's CDR3 is CASSPQDPSAEAFF. CDR3 DNA sequence: TGTGCCAGCTCACCCCAAGACCCTAGTGCTGAAGCTTTCTTT. The chain joins TRBV18 to TRBJ1-1; D is undetermined. This CDR3 region has 14 residues. The germline CDR1 and CDR2 sequences are KGHSH and LQKENI. The V gene lost 3 bases and the J gene lost 6 bases, with 14 bases spanning the gap.

Ten or more counts support this clonotype. This chain's CDR3 is CASSPGTVNTEAFF. In DNA form, the CDR3 reads TGTGCCAGCAGTCCCGGGACAGTGAACACTGAAGCTTTCTTT. V and J are TRBV28 and TRBJ1-1; 7 bases match TRBD1. Germline loops: CDR1 MDHEN, CDR2 SYDVKM. The CDR3 is 14 residues long. The V gene end was trimmed by 5 bases and the J gene end by 0 bases; junction bases not matched to a gene: 3.

This clonotype was counted between two and nine times. The chain is built from TRBV4-3 and TRBJ2-7, with D possibly matching TRBD2 (6 bases). The V gene lost 3 bases and the J gene lost 4 bases, with 16 bases spanning the gap. Germline loops: CDR1 LGHNA, CDR2 YSLEER. There are 15 residues in the CDR3. In DNA form, the CDR3 reads TGCGCCAGCAGCCAGAGCACGGGAGTATGGTACGAGCAGTACTTC. It specifies CASSQSTGVWYEQYF.

This clonotype has ten or more counts. CDR3 nucleotide sequence: TGTGCCAGCAGCCAGACCTGGTTTGTCGGGAGGGACACCGGGGAGCTGTTTTTT. Its translation is CASSQTWFVGRDTGELFF. The gene calls are TRBV11-2 and TRBJ2-2; TRBD2 aligns across 8 bases. V lost 5 bases, J lost 3 bases, and 14 bases stayed unmatched. The CDR3 has 18 amino acids. Germline lookup yields CDR1 SGHAT and CDR2 FQNNGV.

The table lists this clonotype with a few counts. The J gene is TRBJ2-2, the V gene TRBV9; D is uncertain. The CDR3 contains 16 residues. Germline V CDR1 and CDR2: SGDLS, YYNGEE. V was cut by 4 bases and J by 6 bases, with 19 bases left in between. The CDR3 nucleotides read TGTGCCAGCAGCCTAGGGTGGCTAGAAACGGCCGGGGAGCTGTTTTTT. This codes for CASSLGWLETAGELFF. The variable domain in full, with the rest retrieved from reference TRBV9 and TRBJ2-2, is DSGVTQTPKHLITATGQRVTLRCSPRSGDLSVYWYQQSLDQGLQFLIQYYNGEERAKGNILERFSAQQFPDLHSELNLSSLELGDSALYFCASSLGWLETAGELFFGEGSRLTVL.

This chain connects TRBV30 to TRBJ2-7, with D possibly being TRBD2 (7 bases). Germline V gene lookup returns CDR1 GTSNPN and CDR2 SVGIG (reference sequence). Trimming stripped 4 bases from V and 0 bases from J, with 22 bases between. The CDR3 is made up of 17 amino acids. The CDR3 sequence: CAWKFRGAGWTSYEQYF. Here the CDR3 DNA reads TGTGCCTGGAAATTTCGGGGGGCGGGCTGGACCTCCTACGAGCAGTACTTC.